This T cell receptor (beta chain) was obtained from a study of T cell changes during pregnancy in multiple sclerosis (dated by TCRdb to about 2019). A note on the overall study: The study examined how the T cell repertoire changed over the course of pregnancy in women with multiple sclerosis.

CDR1 MNHNS and CDR2 SASEGT were looked up in the germline V gene. The germline V end is reduced by 5 bases and the J end by 5 bases; junction bases left unmatched: 8. Reading from cysteine to phenylalanine, the CDR3 counts 14 amino acids. Just the 42-base CDR3 DNA is kept, in frame starting at base 1. Library preparation employed the immunoSEQ multiplex PCR assay. Sourced from immuneACCESS, this table was stored by TCRdb with only in-frame sequences that have V and J called. A share of the clones is absent; for the studies checked, an unresolved V gene accounts for under half, and the remainder has no known explanation. This sample is represented by roughly 48,000 clones; 85% to 95% of them were singletons. The ten largest clones represent 0.2% to 0.3% of the sample. This clone showed up just once. This clone's antigen is unknown. Base qualities were left out, and no much larger clone turns up one base away.

The clonotype originates from a female donor with multiple sclerosis, enrolled in a pregnancy study. Material: CD4+ T cells from peripheral blood mononuclear cells, obtained in the third trimester of pregnancy. The receptor chain draws on TRBV6-1 and TRBJ2-5, with 7 central nucleotides matching TRBD2. The CDR3 here reads CASSFATSYETQYF. The DNA is TGTGCCAGCAGTTTCGCGACTAGCTATGAGACCCAGTACTTC.